These T cell receptor beta chains were read from a single sample in a study of cytotoxic CD8 clonotypes in ibrutinib-treated CLL. The repertoire was sequenced with immunoSEQ multiplex PCR; TCRdb's copy has only in-frame clones and lacks some. Counted here are just over 200,000 clones, nearly 80% occurring once; the ten biggest clones make up about an eighth. The material sequenced was PBMCs, taken after 12 months of ibrutinib treatment. These receptors were taken from a human donor with chronic lymphocytic leukemia. Both conserved end residues are part of each CDR3. The D gene is left open where the match is weak.

V gene: TRBV5-1; D gene: NA; CDR3 protein: CASSLSAGPNTEAFF
V gene: TRBV27; D gene: NA; CDR3 protein: CASSFPGISGEQYF
V gene: TRBV2; D gene: TRBD2; CDR3 protein: CAGAGRELETQYF
V gene: TRBV28; D gene: TRBD2; CDR3 protein: CASSFPGVAGDTDTQYF
V gene: TRBV28; D gene: NA; CDR3 protein: CAIRGRVGGELFF
V gene: TRBV4-2; D gene: TRBD1; CDR3 protein: CASSPSMGQGFIEQYF
V gene: TRBV7-6; D gene: NA; CDR3 protein: CASSLGKIEQFF
V gene: TRBV7-9; D gene: TRBD2; CDR3 protein: CASSFGGSGTSNEQFF
V gene: TRBV2; D gene: NA; CDR3 protein: CASSEVGGSGIQYF
V gene: TRBV28; D gene: TRBD1; CDR3 protein: CASSSAGGYQPQHF
V gene: TRBV5-1; D gene: NA; CDR3 protein: CASSVRDSKIDTQYF
V gene: TRBV5-1; D gene: TRBD1; CDR3 protein: CASTPGTGTTGELFF
V gene: TRBV19; D gene: NA; CDR3 protein: CASRSLPGETQYF
V gene: TRBV28; D gene: TRBD1; CDR3 protein: CASSFLQGVDEQYF
V gene: TRBV30; D gene: NA; CDR3 protein: CAWSEGAGGQPQHF
V gene: TRBV4-1; D gene: NA; CDR3 protein: CASSQPLLRTRTDTQYF
V gene: TRBV6-4; D gene: NA; CDR3 protein: CASSDSGTGTDTQYF
V gene: TRBV20-1; D gene: NA; CDR3 protein: CSVNQVPTQYF
V gene: TRBV6-1; D gene: NA; CDR3 protein: CASSEIILGARVLAKNIQYF
V gene: TRBV5-4; D gene: TRBD2; CDR3 protein: CASSLLAEEQYF
V gene: TRBV9; D gene: NA; CDR3 protein: CASSVGGSYNSPLHF
V gene: TRBV11-2; D gene: NA; CDR3 protein: CASSLGHSSYEQYF
V gene: TRBV4-2; D gene: NA; CDR3 protein: CASSQDGGARTGELFF
V gene: TRBV5-8; D gene: TRBD1; CDR3 protein: CASVLQGWETQYF
V gene: TRBV9; D gene: NA; CDR3 protein: CASSPVGGGWGTEAFF
V gene: TRBV4-1; D gene: TRBD2; CDR3 protein: CASSLGLAGAYNEQFF
V gene: TRBV11-2; D gene: NA; CDR3 protein: CASSLEVGASTFF
V gene: TRBV6-7; D gene: NA; CDR3 protein: CASSSRGGPEKAFF
V gene: TRBV5-1; D gene: NA; CDR3 protein: CASSLTSRSSYNSPLHF
V gene: TRBV27; D gene: NA; CDR3 protein: CASSRTTGPAFGANVLTF
V gene: TRBV2; D gene: NA; CDR3 protein: CASVKQGKAEAFF
V gene: TRBV5-1; D gene: NA; CDR3 protein: CASSLLSPGSTEAFF
V gene: TRBV20-1; D gene: NA; CDR3 protein: CSLQQTYEQYF
V gene: TRBV7-7; D gene: NA; CDR3 protein: CASSLFGRETQYF
V gene: TRBV27; D gene: NA; CDR3 protein: CASSPTGTLGNEQFF
V gene: TRBV5-1; D gene: TRBD2; CDR3 protein: CASSAGGLAVYEQYF
V gene: TRBV6-1; D gene: NA; CDR3 protein: CASRAQGGEKLFF
V gene: TRBV28; D gene: NA; CDR3 protein: CASSKFLGGDRIYQPQHF
V gene: TRBV7-8; D gene: NA; CDR3 protein: CASSLAYGQTANYGYTF
V gene: TRBV7-8; D gene: NA; CDR3 protein: CASSPRRHPGNGELFF
V gene: TRBV9; D gene: TRBD1; CDR3 protein: CASSVTTGAGANVLTF
V gene: TRBV6-6; D gene: NA; CDR3 protein: CASRPHRELNEKLFF
V gene: TRBV9; D gene: NA; CDR3 protein: CASSVEGVGAQHF
V gene: TRBV19; D gene: TRBD1; CDR3 protein: CATLPTGLFNYEQYF
V gene: TRBV5-4; D gene: TRBD2; CDR3 protein: CASSLGGGSSYEQYF
V gene: TRBV4-1; D gene: NA; CDR3 protein: CASSQDLRADTQYF
V gene: TRBV19; D gene: NA; CDR3 protein: CASSPSGRDTGELFF
V gene: TRBV28; D gene: NA; CDR3 protein: CASRQQGQPQHF
V gene: TRBV6-1; D gene: TRBD1; CDR3 protein: CASRGQGTGELFF
V gene: TRBV19; D gene: NA; CDR3 protein: CASSPNRAGYTF
V gene: TRBV15; D gene: TRBD1; CDR3 protein: CATSTSYGQGHQPQHF
V gene: TRBV5-4; D gene: NA; CDR3 protein: CASSSLGTFYNEQFF
V gene: TRBV25-1; D gene: TRBD1; CDR3 protein: CASSGGTGTSNSYEQYF